The 9 T cell receptor beta chains listed next were all sequenced from one sample in a study of cytomegalovirus exposure and HLA in healthy donors. Measured with immunoSEQ multiplex PCR; TCRdb has only the in-frame clones, and not every one. The sample has 110,000 or so clones; approximately 90% are singletons. The sequencing input was PBMCs. These TCRs come from a woman younger than 30 in good health and CMV-seropositive.

The chain has TRBV4-1 and TRBJ2-1, with a weak D call TRBD1 (6 bases). Trimming cost V 0 bases and J 1 base, with 25 bases left between them. Germline V gives CDR1 MGHRA, CDR2 YSYEKL. CDR3 length: 21 residues. The CDR3 DNA reads TGCGCCAGCAGCCAAGAGGGGCCTGGGGACACCTCACTCGGGTCCTACAATGAGCAGTTCTTC. It yields the protein CASSQEGPGDTSLGSYNEQFF.

This clone was observed a single time. J is TRBJ2-5 and V is TRBV14; D may be TRBD1 (6 bases). The CDR3 is made up of 15 amino acids. In germline, CDR1 is SGHDN, CDR2 FVKESK. V lost 0 bases and J lost 5, with 13 bases in between. For the CDR3, the DNA is TGTGCCAGCAGCCAAGATAACAGGGAGAGGGAGACCCAGTACTTC. Amino acids: CASSQDNRERETQYF. The full variable domain, its missing parts supplied by reference TRBV14 and TRBJ2-5, is EAGVTQFPSHSVIEKGQTVTLRCDPISGHDNLYWYRRVMGKEIKFLLHFVKESKQDESGMPNNRFLAERTGGTYSTLKVQPAELEDSGVYFCASSQDNRERETQYFGPGTRLLVL.

V is TRBV10-1 and J is TRBJ2-2, with 7 nucleotides matching TRBD1. Losses at the gene ends were 0 bases for V and 6 bases for J; bases not matched to a gene: 4. Per the germline V gene, CDR1 is WNHNN and CDR2 is SYGVQD (reference sequence). CDR3 length: 15 residues. The CDR3 region is CASSESAGGPGELFF. The CDR3, as DNA: TGCGCCAGCAGTGAGTCGGCAGGGGGACCCGGGGAGCTGTTTTTT.

This clone was detected only a few times. The genes are TRBV1 and TRBJ2-2; the listed D gene, TRBD2, was not tested against the DNA. TRBV1 corresponds to a pseudogene. The CDR3 extends over 17 amino acids. CDR3 nucleotide sequence: TGCACCAGCAGCCAAGTCCCGGGACTAGCGAACACCGGGGAGCTGTTTTTT. It codes for CTSSQVPGLANTGELFF.

This clone was observed once. V gene TRBV6-5 combines with J gene TRBJ1-2; D is possibly TRBD1 (5 bases). The CDR3 is made up of 15 amino acids. The V gene lost 0 bases and the J gene lost 3 bases, with 11 bases spanning the gap. Germline CDR1 reads MNHEY; CDR2 reads SVGAGI. CDR3 bases: TGTGCCAGCAGTTACTCGCCAGGGCAGCACTATGGCTACACCTTC. This sequence encodes CASSYSPGQHYGYTF.

The chain couples TRBV7-9 to TRBJ1-3, with TRBD1 matching over 9 bases. The CDR3 runs 16 residues. V trimming: 4 bases; J trimming: 6 bases; junction bases outside the gene matches: 10. The germline CDR1 and CDR2 sequences are SEHNR and FQNEAQ (reference sequence). The CDR3 sequence is CASSSPGQGNLNTIYF. CDR3 coding DNA: TGTGCCAGCAGCTCTCCGGGACAGGGTAATCTAAACACCATATATTTT.

The chain combines TRBV4-2 with TRBJ2-1; 9 nucleotides line up with TRBD2. The junction had 18 bases not matched to a gene; V was cut back by 4 bases and J by 8 bases. The CDR3 has 18 residues. CDR1 LGHNA and CDR2 YNFKEQ come from the germline V gene. CDR3 coding DNA: TGTGCCAGCAGCCTTCGGACGGGGGGGAGCGGGAGGTGGGATGAGCAGTTCTTC. It specifies CASSLRTGGSGRWDEQFF.

V and J are TRBV28 and TRBJ1-5; D call uncertain. This CDR3 is 12 amino acids long. V was shortened by 7 bases and J by 5 bases, with 9 bases between the two germline ends. Looked up from germline, CDR1 is MDHEN and CDR2 is SYDVKM. The CDR3 protein is CASTSSHQPQHF. The DNA for the CDR3 is TGTGCCAGCACCTCTAGTCATCAGCCCCAGCATTTT.

The V and J genes are TRBV5-5 and TRBJ2-7, with 8 bases lining up with TRBD1. Germline lookup yields CDR1 SGHKS and CDR2 YYEKEE (reference sequence). V shed 2 bases and J 2 bases; nucleotides not matched to a gene: 3. The CDR3 is 14 amino acids. CDR3 protein: CASSFAGGTYEQYF. The CDR3 nucleotides read TGTGCCAGCAGCTTCGCAGGGGGCACCTACGAGCAGTACTTC.